Listed below are T cell receptor beta chains from one sample, sequenced in a study of vaccination and CD4 T cells after COVID-19. TCRdb ran MiXCR on the PCR reads and lists one entry per CDR3 protein. The table shows more than 15,000 distinct CDR3 sequences, with less than 65% occurring only once. For these receptors, no antigen is known. Sequences were derived from cultured CD4+ T cells from blood, sampled after SARS-CoV-2 vaccination. Receptors were obtained from a human donor with COVID-19. Each CDR3 is given with its conserved first and last residue. D genes are given only for firm matches. The size entry is marked missing in some rows and otherwise reads once, few, many or a size class.

v_call: TRBV9
clone_size: .
cdr3_length: 17
d_call: .
j_call: TRBJ1-1
cdr3_aa: CASSAGDTLNLNTEAFF
cdr3_nt: TGTGCCAGCAGCGCGGGGGACACCCTCAATTTGAACACTGAAGCTTTCTTT

v_call: TRBV7-3
clone_size: .
cdr3_length: 15
d_call: .
j_call: TRBJ2-3
cdr3_aa: CASSFAGGHTDTQYF
cdr3_nt: TGTGCCAGCAGCTTCGCCGGTGGACACACAGATACGCAGTATTTT

v_call: TRBV11-3
clone_size: .
cdr3_length: 16
d_call: TRBD2
j_call: TRBJ2-5
cdr3_aa: CASSLVLAGIQETQYF
cdr3_nt: TGTGCCAGCAGCTTAGTTCTAGCGGGGATCCAAGAGACCCAGTACTTC

v_call: TRBV6-1
clone_size: few
cdr3_length: 14
d_call: .
j_call: TRBJ1-1
cdr3_aa: CASRIQQGNTEAFF
cdr3_nt: TGTGCCAGCAGAATCCAACAGGGCAACACTGAAGCTTTCTTT

v_call: TRBV20-1
clone_size: .
cdr3_length: 15
d_call: TRBD1
j_call: TRBJ1-5
cdr3_aa: CSARTDRGNGQPQHF
cdr3_nt: TGCAGTGCTAGAACGGACAGGGGGAACGGTCAGCCCCAGCATTTT

v_call: TRBV7-9
clone_size: .
cdr3_length: 14
d_call: .
j_call: TRBJ2-2
cdr3_aa: CASTFGSRSGELFF
cdr3_nt: TGTGCCAGCACATTTGGTTCCCGAAGCGGGGAGCTGTTTTTT

v_call: TRBV6-2/TRBV6-3
clone_size: few
cdr3_length: 17
d_call: .
j_call: TRBJ1-5
cdr3_aa: CASSYSLGVYSNQPQHF
cdr3_nt: TGTGCCAGCAGTTACTCATTGGGGGTTTATAGCAATCAGCCCCAGCATTTT

v_call: TRBV27
clone_size: .
cdr3_length: 14
d_call: .
j_call: TRBJ2-7
cdr3_aa: CASSLLGQGLGQYF
cdr3_nt: TGTGCCAGCAGTTTATTGGGACAGGGACTAGGACAGTACTTC

v_call: TRBV6-1
clone_size: .
cdr3_length: 15
d_call: TRBD1
j_call: TRBJ1-2
cdr3_aa: CASREEGQGIRGYTF
cdr3_nt: TGTGCCAGCAGGGAGGAGGGACAGGGAATTCGTGGCTACACCTTC

v_call: TRBV10-2
clone_size: .
cdr3_length: 15
d_call: .
j_call: TRBJ1-6
cdr3_aa: CASSDTRGANSPLHF
cdr3_nt: TGCGCCAGCAGTGATACTCGGGGGGCCAATTCACCCCTCCACTTT

v_call: TRBV5-4
clone_size: .
cdr3_length: 13
d_call: TRBD1
j_call: TRBJ2-7
cdr3_aa: CASSLDAGGEQYF
cdr3_nt: TGTGCCAGCAGCCTGGACGCAGGGGGCGAGCAGTACTTC

v_call: TRBV6-1
clone_size: .
cdr3_length: 11
d_call: .
j_call: TRBJ1-5
cdr3_aa: CASGATQPQHF
cdr3_nt: TGTGCCAGCGGGGCCACTCAGCCCCAGCATTTT

v_call: TRBV28
clone_size: .
cdr3_length: 16
d_call: .
j_call: TRBJ1-6
cdr3_aa: CARARRRAFYNSPLHF
cdr3_nt: TGTGCCCGTGCCCGTCGCAGGGCATTCTATAATTCACCCCTCCACTTT

v_call: TRBV25-1
clone_size: few
cdr3_length: 15
d_call: TRBD1
j_call: TRBJ1-6
cdr3_aa: CASSEFGGTASPLHF
cdr3_nt: TGTGCCAGCAGTGAATTCGGCGGGACAGCATCACCCCTCCACTTT

v_call: TRBV7-6
clone_size: .
cdr3_length: 14
d_call: .
j_call: TRBJ1-1
cdr3_aa: CASSYTGENTEAFF
cdr3_nt: TGTGCCAGCAGTTATACAGGAGAGAACACTGAAGCTTTCTTT

v_call: TRBV20-1
clone_size: few
cdr3_length: 11
d_call: .
j_call: TRBJ1-1
cdr3_aa: CSAREGTEAFF
cdr3_nt: TGCAGTGCTAGAGAGGGGACTGAAGCTTTCTTT

v_call: TRBV7-7
clone_size: .
cdr3_length: 13
d_call: TRBD2
j_call: TRBJ2-5
cdr3_aa: CASSRGGWETQYF
cdr3_nt: TGTGCTAGCAGCCGCGGGGGTTGGGAGACCCAGTACTTC

v_call: TRBV6-2/TRBV6-3
clone_size: .
cdr3_length: 14
d_call: TRBD1
j_call: TRBJ1-5
cdr3_aa: CASREGQGGQPQHF
cdr3_nt: TGTGCCAGCAGGGAGGGACAGGGGGGTCAGCCCCAGCATTTT

v_call: TRBV15
clone_size: few
cdr3_length: 15
d_call: .
j_call: TRBJ2-7
cdr3_aa: CATSRVGAGMYEQYF
cdr3_nt: TGTGCCACCAGCAGAGTCGGGGCAGGGATGTACGAGCAGTACTTC

v_call: TRBV11-3
clone_size: .
cdr3_length: 17
d_call: TRBD1
j_call: TRBJ2-2
cdr3_aa: CASSLAQGAANTGELFF
cdr3_nt: TGTGCCAGCAGCTTAGCCCAGGGGGCTGCGAACACCGGGGAGCTGTTTTTT

v_call: TRBV6-1
clone_size: .
cdr3_length: 12
d_call: .
j_call: TRBJ2-2
cdr3_aa: CASRGYTGELFF
cdr3_nt: TGTGCCAGCAGGGGATACACCGGGGAGCTGTTTTTT

v_call: TRBV20-1
clone_size: .
cdr3_length: 16
d_call: .
j_call: TRBJ1-2
cdr3_aa: CSARDPNSPENYGYTF
cdr3_nt: TGCAGTGCTAGAGATCCCAACAGTCCCGAAAACTATGGCTACACCTTC

v_call: TRBV20-1
clone_size: few
cdr3_length: 14
d_call: TRBD1
j_call: TRBJ2-5
cdr3_aa: CSVSGTGGKETQYF
cdr3_nt: TGCAGTGTGTCCGGGACAGGGGGGAAGGAGACCCAGTACTTC

v_call: TRBV20-1
clone_size: once
cdr3_length: 19
d_call: TRBD2
j_call: TRBJ2-3
cdr3_aa: CSARASNSGGAISADTQYF
cdr3_nt: TGCAGTGCTAGAGCTTCTAATAGCGGGGGGGCGATCTCCGCAGATACGCAGTATTTT

v_call: TRBV7-2
clone_size: .
cdr3_length: 15
d_call: .
j_call: TRBJ2-7
cdr3_aa: CASSQGPTSSYEQYF
cdr3_nt: TGTGCCAGCAGCCAGGGTCCGACTAGCTCCTACGAGCAGTACTTC

v_call: TRBV6-1
clone_size: few
cdr3_length: 14
d_call: TRBD1
j_call: TRBJ2-2
cdr3_aa: CASRGQVNTGELFF
cdr3_nt: TGTGCCAGCAGGGGACAGGTGAACACCGGGGAGCTGTTTTTT

v_call: TRBV6-1
clone_size: .
cdr3_length: 17
d_call: TRBD1
j_call: TRBJ2-4
cdr3_aa: CASSERQGSLAKNIQYF
cdr3_nt: TGTGCCAGCAGTGAACGACAGGGGTCTCTAGCCAAAAACATTCAGTACTTC

v_call: TRBV7-6
clone_size: .
cdr3_length: 15
d_call: .
j_call: TRBJ1-4
cdr3_aa: CASSLVPLGGEKLFF
cdr3_nt: TGTGCCAGCAGCTTAGTCCCACTGGGAGGAGAAAAACTGTTTTTT

v_call: TRBV20-1
clone_size: .
cdr3_length: 12
d_call: TRBD1
j_call: TRBJ1-2
cdr3_aa: CKFGTAVGGYTF
cdr3_nt: TGCAAGTTCGGGACAGCGGTCGGGGGCTACACCTTC

v_call: TRBV10-1
clone_size: .
cdr3_length: 15
d_call: .
j_call: TRBJ2-3
cdr3_aa: CASSADRSHTDTQYF
cdr3_nt: TGCGCCAGCAGCGCTGACAGAAGCCACACAGATACGCAGTATTTT

v_call: TRBV20-1
clone_size: few
cdr3_length: 14
d_call: TRBD1
j_call: TRBJ1-1
cdr3_aa: CSARDNAGGTEAFF
cdr3_nt: TGCAGTGCTAGAGATAATGCAGGGGGCACTGAAGCTTTCTTT

v_call: TRBV12-3/TRBV12-4
clone_size: few
cdr3_length: 14
d_call: .
j_call: TRBJ1-2
cdr3_aa: CASSLGLRAKGYTF
cdr3_nt: TGTGCCAGCAGTTTGGGCCTCCGGGCTAAGGGCTACACCTTC

v_call: TRBV7-9
clone_size: few
cdr3_length: 15
d_call: TRBD1
j_call: TRBJ1-6
cdr3_aa: CASSLGQGDRSPLHF
cdr3_nt: TGTGCCAGCAGCTTAGGACAGGGGGATCGTTCACCCCTCCACTTT

v_call: TRBV7-2
clone_size: few
cdr3_length: 14
d_call: TRBD1
j_call: TRBJ2-7
cdr3_aa: CASSAGQGSREQYF
cdr3_nt: TGTGCCAGCAGCGCGGGACAGGGGTCTCGGGAGCAGTACTTC

v_call: TRBV7-8
clone_size: few
cdr3_length: 13
d_call: .
j_call: TRBJ1-2
cdr3_aa: CASSLGGAYGYTF
cdr3_nt: TGTGCCAGCAGCTTGGGAGGGGCCTATGGCTACACCTTC

v_call: TRBV5-6
clone_size: .
cdr3_length: 14
d_call: .
j_call: TRBJ1-1
cdr3_aa: CASSSGLPNTEAFF
cdr3_nt: TGTGCCAGCAGCTCTGGACTGCCCAACACTGAAGCTTTCTTT

v_call: TRBV7-9
clone_size: medium-sized
cdr3_length: 18
d_call: .
j_call: TRBJ2-3
cdr3_aa: CASSLTSRSGASTDTQYF
cdr3_nt: TGTGCCAGCAGCTTAACATCTCGGTCAGGTGCGAGCACAGATACGCAGTATTTT

v_call: TRBV11-3
clone_size: medium-sized
cdr3_length: 15
d_call: TRBD1
j_call: TRBJ1-2
cdr3_aa: CASSPNRGANYGYTF
cdr3_nt: TGTGCCAGCAGCCCCAACAGGGGAGCTAACTATGGCTACACCTTC

v_call: TRBV20-1
clone_size: .
cdr3_length: 15
d_call: TRBD1
j_call: TRBJ2-7
cdr3_aa: CSAYSGTGGVEEQYF
cdr3_nt: TGCAGTGCTTATTCCGGGACAGGGGGGGTGGAGGAGCAGTACTTC

v_call: TRBV5-4
clone_size: .
cdr3_length: 14
d_call: .
j_call: TRBJ1-1
cdr3_aa: CASSLELVNTEAFF
cdr3_nt: TGTGCCAGCAGCTTGGAGTTGGTAAACACTGAAGCTTTCTTT

v_call: TRBV19
clone_size: .
cdr3_length: 17
d_call: .
j_call: TRBJ1-5
cdr3_aa: CASSIERRLYSNQPQHF
cdr3_nt: TGTGCCAGTAGTATAGAAAGACGGTTGTATAGCAATCAGCCCCAGCATTTT

v_call: TRBV6-5
clone_size: .
cdr3_length: 18
d_call: .
j_call: TRBJ1-2
cdr3_aa: CASSYRVPLGAANYGYTF
cdr3_nt: TGTGCCAGCAGTTACAGGGTCCCGCTCGGGGCGGCTAACTATGGCTACACCTTC

v_call: TRBV7-9
clone_size: .
cdr3_length: 15
d_call: .
j_call: TRBJ2-3
cdr3_aa: CASSSRVGSADTQYF
cdr3_nt: TGTGCCAGCAGCTCTAGGGTGGGTTCGGCAGATACGCAGTATTTT

v_call: TRBV27
clone_size: .
cdr3_length: 14
d_call: .
j_call: TRBJ2-2
cdr3_aa: CASSLRGGPGELFF
cdr3_nt: TGTGCCAGCAGTTTACGGGGCGGCCCCGGGGAGCTGTTTTTT

v_call: TRBV6-1
clone_size: .
cdr3_length: 15
d_call: TRBD1
j_call: TRBJ2-1
cdr3_aa: CASSRAGQGLNEQFF
cdr3_nt: TGTGCCAGCAGTAGGGCGGGACAGGGGCTCAATGAGCAGTTCTTC

v_call: TRBV7-9
clone_size: .
cdr3_length: 19
d_call: TRBD2
j_call: TRBJ2-7
cdr3_aa: CASSLAPSSGGYLSYEQYF
cdr3_nt: TGTGCCAGCAGCTTAGCGCCTTCTAGCGGGGGATACCTCTCCTACGAGCAGTACTTC

v_call: TRBV19
clone_size: .
cdr3_length: 14
d_call: .
j_call: TRBJ1-1
cdr3_aa: CASSIRGLHTEAFF
cdr3_nt: TGTGCCAGTAGTATCAGGGGTCTGCACACTGAAGCTTTCTTT

v_call: TRBV6-1
clone_size: .
cdr3_length: 14
d_call: TRBD1
j_call: TRBJ1-4
cdr3_aa: CASRAGTGGEKLFF
cdr3_nt: TGTGCCAGCAGGGCCGGGACAGGAGGTGAAAAACTGTTTTTT